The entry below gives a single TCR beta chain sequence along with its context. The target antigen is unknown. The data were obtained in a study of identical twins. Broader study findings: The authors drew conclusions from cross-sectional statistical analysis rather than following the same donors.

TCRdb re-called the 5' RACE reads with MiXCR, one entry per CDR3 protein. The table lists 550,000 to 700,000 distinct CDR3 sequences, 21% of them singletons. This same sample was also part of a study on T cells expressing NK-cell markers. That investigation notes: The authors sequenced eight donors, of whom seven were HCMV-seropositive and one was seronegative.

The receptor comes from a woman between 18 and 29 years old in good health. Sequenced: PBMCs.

The CDR3 protein is CASSARGTGGFYGYTF. DNA of the CDR3: TGTGCCAGCAGCGCGAGAGGGACAGGGGGCTTCTATGGCTACACCTTC. This rearrangement joins TRBV9 to TRBJ1-2, with TRBD1 identical over 12 bases. Per the germline V gene, CDR1 is SGDLS and CDR2 is YYNGEE. The CDR3 extends over 16 amino acids. The V segment lost 3 bases and the J segment 4 bases; nucleotides outside the gene matches: 7. Drawing the rest from reference TRBV9 and TRBJ1-2, the complete variable domain is DSGVTQTPKHLITATGQRVTLRCSPRSGDLSVYWYQQSLDQGLQFLIQYYNGEERAKGNILERFSAQQFPDLHSELNLSSLELGDSALYFCASSARGTGGFYGYTFGSGTRLTVV.